This T cell receptor beta chain originates from a study of blood T cell repertoires in COVID-19. Study at large: Samples taken during acute and convalescent COVID-19 were collected in the United States, Italy and Spain. The cDNA or gDNA used as material had been derived from T cells, B-cell-depleted T cells, or PBMCs.

Study processing details: For nucleated cells, counts were estimated from reference gene primer amplification. This table comes from immunoSEQ multiplex PCR, and its TCRdb copy is limited to in-frame clones, with some not included. From that table come the V and J calls and clone size; the DNA was used to work out D and trimming. The table records about 120,000 clones, just under 85% of them present only once. With 5 bases removed from V and 2 bases from J, the gap between germline ends came to 19 bases. The germline gives CDR1 GTSNPN, CDR2 SVGIG (reference sequence). This CDR3 has 15 amino acids. This clonotype originated in a man in his sixties or seventies with active or convalescent COVID-19. The sequenced sample was peripheral blood. This chain uses TRBV30 with TRBJ2-7; D might be TRBD2 (6 bases). The CDR3 region is CAWVRLGGGAYEQYF. The CDR3 DNA reads as TGTGCCTGGGTTCGTCTTGGGGGAGGAGCCTACGAGCAGTACTTC.